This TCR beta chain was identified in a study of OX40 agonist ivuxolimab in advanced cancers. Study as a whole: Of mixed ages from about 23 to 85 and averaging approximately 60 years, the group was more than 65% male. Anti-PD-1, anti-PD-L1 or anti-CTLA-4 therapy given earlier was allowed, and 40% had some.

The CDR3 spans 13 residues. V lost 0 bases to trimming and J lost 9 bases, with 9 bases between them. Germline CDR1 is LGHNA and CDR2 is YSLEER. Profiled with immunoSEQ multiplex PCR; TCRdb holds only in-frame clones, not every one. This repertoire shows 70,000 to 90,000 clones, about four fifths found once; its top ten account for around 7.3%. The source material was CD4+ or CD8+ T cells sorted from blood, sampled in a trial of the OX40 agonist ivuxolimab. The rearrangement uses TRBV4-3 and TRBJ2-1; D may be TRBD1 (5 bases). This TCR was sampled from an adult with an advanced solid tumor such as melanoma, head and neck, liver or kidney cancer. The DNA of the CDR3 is TGCGCCAGCAGCCAAGATTCAGGGCCTGAGCAGTTCTTC. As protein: CASSQDSGPEQFF.